Given below is one T cell receptor beta chain in context. Its target is unknown. Time point meaning: newly diagnosed GD, antithyroid drugs for less than 3 months. PBMC RNA served as the TCR library source. The record originates from a study of regulatory T cells in long-lasting Graves disease. Sequencing libraries for TCR beta were prepared with iRepertoire HTBI primers and Arm-PCR of CDR3 regions. A single record per CDR3 protein comes from TCRdb applying MiXCR to the multiplex PCR reads. Seen here are about 310,000 distinct CDR3 sequences, 15% to 20% observed once, and the top ten hold 38%. Study-level points and caveats: Whereas 966 public clonotypes were shared by new patients, persistent patients shared more, at some 3,000.

Germline values: CDR1 DFQATT, CDR2 SNEGSKA (reference sequence). This CDR3 has 14 amino acids. The V and J ends lost 3 bases and 5 bases, in that order; junction bases with no gene match: 9. The chain has TRBV20-1 and TRBJ2-5, with 7 bases matching TRBD2. Sequences were derived from peripheral blood mononuclear cells (PBMCs), sampled at new diagnosis, from a patient treated with antithyroid drugs. This receptor was taken from a female donor with Graves disease. Here the CDR3 reads CSASKLALGETQYF. CDR3 in DNA: TGCAGTGCTAGCAAACTAGCGCTGGGGGAGACCCAGTACTTC.